The 20 T cell receptor beta chains presented below share a single source sample, sequenced in a study of technical replicates of blood from a few donors. Method: immunoSEQ multiplex PCR; TCRdb's copy keeps in-frame clones and lacks some. The repertoire has tens of thousands of clones, approximately 87% of them found once; the top ten carry around 5.2%. The specimen was PBMCs. These receptor sequences come from a human donor in good health. Some clones in this sample may be carry-over from other donors' samples.

J is TRBJ2-7 and V is TRBV9; the match to TRBD1 covers 7 bases. The CDR3 length is 15 residues. Germline CDR1 reads SGDLS; CDR2 reads YYNGEE. V trimming: 0 bases; J trimming: 3 bases; junction bases outside the gene matches: 6. The CDR3: CASSVGTGKNYEQYF. CDR3 nucleotide sequence: TGTGCCAGCAGCGTAGGGACAGGAAAAAACTACGAGCAGTACTTC.

The chain is built from TRBV5-1 and TRBJ2-7, with 7 positions matching TRBD1. Germline V gene sequence: CDR1 SGHRS, CDR2 YFSETQ. J lost 0 bases, V lost 1 base, and 4 bases had no gene match. This CDR3 comprises 15 residues. The DNA of the CDR3 is TGCGCCAGCAGCTTGACAGGGGAAAGCTCCTACGAGCAGTACTTC. Protein: CASSLTGESSYEQYF.

The rearrangement links TRBV19 to TRBJ1-5, with D perhaps TRBD1 (6 bases). Germline assignment: CDR1 LNHDA and CDR2 SQIVND (reference sequence). The length of the CDR3 is 14 residues. The V end lost 6 bases, the J end lost 0 bases, and 9 bases lay between the germline ends. CDR3 sequence (DNA): TGTGCCAGTAGGTCGGGACATAGCAATCAGCCCCAGCATTTT. It encodes CASRSGHSNQPQHF.

V is TRBV2 and J is TRBJ1-6, with D tentatively TRBD1 (5 bases). The germline CDR1 and CDR2 sequences are SNHLY and FYNNEI. Trimming shortened V by 11 bases and J by 6 bases, and 11 bases separated the two germline ends. The CDR3 loop spans 12 amino acids. The CDR3 spells CAGGGINSPLHF. The CDR3 bases are TGTGCCGGGGGGGGAATTAATTCACCCCTCCACTTT.

The chain carries TRBV29-1 and TRBJ1-2; D gene unclear. The CDR3 has 10 amino acids. V dropped 0 bases and J dropped 8 bases, with 4 bases sitting between them. Germline lookup yields CDR1 SQVTM and CDR2 ANQGSEA. The CDR3: CSVEDQGYTF. Here the CDR3 DNA reads TGCAGCGTTGAAGATCAGGGCTACACCTTC.

J is TRBJ2-5 and V is TRBV7-2; the match to TRBD2 covers 8 bases. Per the germline V gene, CDR1 is SGHTA and CDR2 is FQGNSA. J was trimmed by 5 bases and V by 1 base; bases with no gene match: 9. This CDR3 has 16 residues. The chain's CDR3 is CASSLGAGGNGETQYF. The CDR3 DNA reads as TGTGCCAGCAGCTTAGGGGCGGGAGGCAATGGGGAGACCCAGTACTTC.

The chain links TRBV4-1 to TRBJ2-1; 10 nucleotides line up with TRBD2. The V and J ends lost 0 bases and 12 bases, in that order; junction bases with no gene match: 8. The CDR3 runs to 15 residues. CDR1 is MGHRA, CDR2 YSYEKL, per germline. This CDR3 is CASSQESSGSPLQFF. CDR3 bases: TGCGCCAGCAGCCAAGAATCTAGCGGGAGCCCCTTGCAGTTCTTC.

The chain recombines TRBV7-2 with TRBJ2-3, with D possibly being TRBD1 (5 bases). The V and J ends lost 4 bases and 7 bases respectively, with 18 bases between them. Germline V gives CDR1 SGHTA, CDR2 FQGNSA. The CDR3 consists of 15 residues. In DNA, the CDR3 is TGTGCCAGCAGCTCTGACAGCTGGACGTTCAATACGCAGTATTTT. This sequence encodes CASSSDSWTFNTQYF. Combining the CDR3 with reference TRBV7-2 and TRBJ2-3 gives the whole variable domain GAGVSQSPSNKVTEKGKDVELRCDPISGHTALYWYRQSLGQGLEFLIYFQGNSAPDKSGLPSDRFSAERTGGSVSTLTIQRTQQEDSAVYLCASSSDSWTFNTQYFGPGTRLTVL.

The chain carries TRBV6-5 and TRBJ2-5; a weak D match, TRBD2 (5 bases). The CDR3 runs 16 residues. V shed 2 bases and J shed 3 bases, with 16 bases lying between them. CDR1 is MNHEY, CDR2 SVGAGI, per germline. In DNA, the CDR3 is TGTGCCAGCAGTTACGGGTGGGAGAGCCCAAAAGAGACCCAGTACTTC. This gives the protein CASSYGWESPKETQYF.

This sequence joins TRBV11-1 and TRBJ2-7; 7 positions agree with TRBD1. This CDR3 is 14 amino acids long. Germline values: CDR1 SGHAT, CDR2 FQDESV (reference sequence). The V and J ends lost 5 bases and 2 bases, in that order; junction bases with no gene match: 6. CDR3 in DNA: TGTGCCAGCAGCCCGAGACAGGGTACCTACGAGCAGTACTTC. It encodes CASSPRQGTYEQYF.

The chain couples TRBV4-3 to TRBJ1-5; D remains unclear. In germline, CDR1 is LGHNA, CDR2 YSLEER. This CDR3 spans 14 amino acids. V gave up 4 bases and J gave up 4 bases, with 11 bases separating them. In nucleotides, the CDR3 is TGCGCCAGCAGCCGCCCCAACATGAATCAGCCCCAGCATTTT. Its protein product is CASSRPNMNQPQHF.

This chain connects TRBV7-9 to TRBJ2-3, with TRBD2 matching 9 bases. The CDR3 runs to 16 residues. The V gene's germline CDR1 is SEHNR and CDR2 FQNEAQ (reference sequence). J was trimmed by 1 base and V by 10 bases; bases with no gene match: 12. The CDR3 loop reads CATATVASGGTDTQYF. The CDR3 DNA follows: TGTGCCACCGCTACTGTGGCTAGCGGGGGCACAGATACGCAGTATTTT.

This clone was recorded once. The genes are TRBV6-5 and TRBJ1-1; D might be TRBD1 (6 bases). CDR1 is MNHEY, CDR2 SVGAGI, per germline. The V and J ends lost 6 bases and 7 bases respectively, with 15 bases between them. CDR3 length: 13 residues. In nucleotides, the CDR3 is TGTGCCAGCAGCCTACGGGGGGCTGATGAAGCTTTCTTT. Translating gives CASSLRGADEAFF.

The chain recombines TRBV5-1 with TRBJ1-2; D unclear. The CDR3 is 14 amino acids. The V end was cut by 4 bases, the J end by 5 bases, with 15 bases between. CDR1 and CDR2 (germline): SGHRS, YFSETQ. The CDR3 coding sequence is TGCGCCAGCAGCCCGGGTAGCGGTATTTATGGCTACACCTTC. It yields the protein CASSPGSGIYGYTF.

This clone was found once. The chain combines TRBV4-2 with TRBJ1-1; D not resolved. The CDR3 is 15 amino acids. Trimming pared 2 bases from V and 4 bases from J, leaving 14 bases between. Germline loops: CDR1 LGHNA, CDR2 YNFKEQ. CDR3 DNA sequence: TGTGCCAGCAGCCAACCCCAGGAGGGTACCACTGAAGCTTTCTTT. Protein product: CASSQPQEGTTEAFF.

This clone appeared a single time. J is TRBJ1-1 and V is TRBV5-6; 7 nucleotides match TRBD1. The CDR3 runs 15 residues. The V gene's germline CDR1 is SGHDT and CDR2 YYEEEE. Losses at the gene ends were 5 bases for V and 4 bases for J; bases not matched to a gene: 11. This CDR3 is CASSIPWDSGTEAFF. The CDR3 coding sequence is TGTGCCAGCAGTATCCCCTGGGACAGTGGCACTGAAGCTTTCTTT.

The chain employs TRBV5-4 and TRBJ2-3; 11 positions match TRBD2. The CDR3 length is 17 residues. Germline V CDR1 and CDR2: SGHNT, YYREEE (reference sequence). V lost 4 bases to trimming and J lost 0 bases; unmatched junction nucleotides: 7. The CDR3 is CASSQPTSGASTDTQYF. In nucleotides, the CDR3 is TGTGCCAGCAGCCAACCGACTAGCGGGGCGAGCACAGATACGCAGTATTTT. Full variable domain (remainder filled in from reference TRBV5-4 and TRBJ2-3): ETGVTQSPTHLIKTRGQQVTLRCSSQSGHNTVSWYQQALGQGPQFIFQYYREEENGRGNFPPRFSGLQFPNYSSELNVNALELDDSALYLCASSQPTSGASTDTQYFGPGTRLTVL.

The rearrangement uses TRBV7-2 and TRBJ1-1; 9 bases fit TRBD1. J was trimmed by 4 bases and V by 6 bases; bases with no gene match: 3. This CDR3 has 13 residues. The V gene's germline CDR1 is SGHTA and CDR2 FQGNSA. CDR3: CASREQGATEAFF. Here the CDR3 DNA reads TGTGCCAGCAGAGAACAGGGGGCCACTGAAGCTTTCTTT.

The chain links TRBV4-3 to TRBJ1-1; 12 nucleotides agree with TRBD1. The CDR3 totals 15 residues. Trimming cost V 1 base and J 3 bases; bases outside gene matches: 0. Germline V CDR1 and CDR2: LGHNA, YSLEER. CDR3 loop: CASSQGDRGHTEAFF. DNA of the CDR3: TGCGCCAGCAGCCAAGGGGACAGGGGGCACACTGAAGCTTTCTTT.

The chain combines TRBV7-8 with TRBJ2-7; 11 bases line up with TRBD1. The CDR3 loop spans 14 amino acids. Trimming cost V 6 bases and J 4 bases; bases outside gene matches: 5. Germline CDR1 reads SGHVS; CDR2 reads FQNEAQ. CDR3 DNA sequence: TGTGCCAGCAGACGGGACAGGGGGGTGTACGAGCAGTACTTC. Translation: CASRRDRGVYEQYF.